A single sample is the source of the 27 T cell receptor beta chains below, sequenced in a study of metastatic and nonmetastatic thyroid tumors. TCRdb re-called the PCR reads via MiXCR. The top ten clones hold less than 25% of a sample with fewer than 4,500 clones, 37% of them seen once. All patients reached thyroid surgery having received no treatment beforehand. The material sequenced was tumor tissue. The receptors stem from a male donor with papillary thyroid cancer or a benign thyroid nodule (not recorded which). Some clones in this sample may be carry-over from other donors' samples.

This clone was seen just once. The J gene is TRBJ2-7, the V gene TRBV11-3; D might be TRBD2 (6 bases). Looked up from germline, CDR1 is SGHNT and CDR2 is YENEEA. The CDR3 sequence is 16 residues long. Trimming cost V 4 bases and J 3 bases, with 19 bases left between them. For the CDR3, the DNA is TGTGCCAGCAGCTCCAGGGACTCTCCTTTTGTCTACGAGCAGTACTTC. This encodes CASSSRDSPFVYEQYF.

The chain has TRBV30 and TRBJ1-2; unclear D gene. V shed 1 base and J shed 6 bases, with 15 bases lying between them. Germline values: CDR1 GTSNPN, CDR2 SVGIG (reference sequence). The CDR3 consists of 14 residues. In DNA form, the CDR3 reads TGTGCCTGGAGTGAACTAGCCCGGGCAGATGGCTACACCTTC. Its protein product is CAWSELARADGYTF.

The V and J genes are TRBV3-1 and TRBJ2-2, with D possibly being TRBD1 (6 bases). Trimming took 1 base from V and 4 from J, leaving 7 bases between them. The CDR3 spans 14 residues. From germline, CDR1 is LGHDT and CDR2 YNNKEL (reference sequence). The CDR3 loop reads CASSQVGGTGELFF. The CDR3 DNA follows: TGTGCCAGCAGCCAAGTAGGGGGCACCGGGGAGCTGTTTTTT. Based on the CDR3 plus reference TRBV3-1 and TRBJ2-2, the full variable domain is DTAVSQTPKYLVTQMGNDKSIKCEQNLGHDTMYWYKQDSKKFLKIMFSYNNKELIINETVPNRFSPKSPDKAHLNLHINSLELGDSAVYFCASSQVGGTGELFFGEGSRLTVL.

Only a few counts were recorded for this clone. The V and J genes are TRBV28 and TRBJ2-5; possible D gene TRBD1, 6 bases. V was trimmed by 7 bases and J by 1 base, leaving 16 bases between them. Germline assignment: CDR1 MDHEN and CDR2 SYDVKM. The CDR3 is 15 amino acids. The CDR3 protein is CASIERGSSQETQYF. CDR3 nucleotide sequence: TGTGCCAGCATCGAGAGGGGGAGTTCCCAAGAGACCCAGTACTTC.

This clone was seen only a few times. The J gene is TRBJ1-2, the V gene TRBV6-5; weak D call: TRBD1 (5 bases). CDR3 size: 14 residues. V was shortened by 2 bases and J by 2 bases, with 9 bases between the two germline ends. The germline gives CDR1 MNHEY, CDR2 SVGAGI. The CDR3 bases are TGTGCCAGCAGTTACGGGCAGGGCAACTATGGCTACACCTTC. Protein sequence: CASSYGQGNYGYTF.

This clone was recorded a few times. This chain links TRBV2 with TRBJ2-3, with TRBD2 identical over 11 bases. This CDR3 region has 15 residues. CDR1 is SNHLY, CDR2 FYNNEI, per germline. The trim removed 6 bases at V and 4 bases at J, leaving 6 bases unmatched. The CDR3 nucleotides are TGTGCCAGCAGCAATAGCGGGGGGGCATCAGATACGCAGTATTTT. Protein sequence: CASSNSGGASDTQYF.

V is TRBV12-3 or TRBV12-4 and J is TRBJ1-1; 8 nucleotides agree with TRBD1. The CDR3 has 13 amino acids. J was trimmed by 10 bases and V by 3 bases; bases with no gene match: 7. Here the CDR3 DNA reads TGTGCCAGCAGTTTTGGGACCCAGGGGGCAGCTTTCTTT. Translation gives CASSFGTQGAAFF.

The chain employs TRBV6-2 or TRBV6-3 and TRBJ2-1; 10 bases map to TRBD2. V lost 2 bases and J lost 3; bases outside the gene matches: 4. Looked up from germline, CDR1 is MNHEY and CDR2 is SVGEGT. This CDR3 region has 16 residues. CDR3 loop: CASSYAIAGGYNEQFF. The CDR3, as DNA: TGTGCCAGCAGTTACGCGATAGCGGGGGGCTACAATGAGCAGTTCTTC.

This chain links TRBV20-1 with TRBJ1-4, with 9 bases lining up with TRBD1. V shed 6 bases and J 5 bases; nucleotides not matched to a gene: 4. Per germline, CDR1 DFQATT and CDR2 SNEGSKA (reference sequence). There are 13 residues in the CDR3. CDR3 loop: CSATGTGNEKLFF. CDR3 coding DNA: TGCAGTGCCACCGGGACAGGGAATGAAAAACTGTTTTTT.

Relative to its sample, this clone is large. The V and J genes are TRBV10-2 and TRBJ2-2; a weak D match, TRBD1 (6 bases). The CDR3 runs to 14 residues. CDR1 and CDR2 (germline): WSHSY, SAAADI. The V gene lost 10 bases and the J gene lost 2 bases, with 14 bases spanning the gap. As DNA, the CDR3 is TGCGCCACAAAACGGGACACAAACACCGGGGAGCTGTTTTTT. It is translated as CATKRDTNTGELFF.

V and J are TRBV12-3 or TRBV12-4 and TRBJ2-5; possibly TRBD2 for D (6 bases). There are 15 residues in the CDR3. Trimming left V 1 base short and J 2 bases short, with 11 bases between. The CDR3 DNA follows: TGTGCCAGCAGTTTAGGGAGGGGCGGGCAAGAGACCCAGTACTTC. It translates to CASSLGRGGQETQYF.

The table lists this clone with a few counts. The chain combines TRBV10-3 with TRBJ2-7; possibly TRBD2 for D (5 bases). V lost 0 bases and J 0 bases, leaving 6 bases between the germline ends. CDR1 and CDR2 (germline): ENHRY, SYGVKD. The CDR3 is made up of 14 amino acids. CDR3 sequence reads: CAISESTSSYEQYF. The DNA of the CDR3 is TGTGCCATCAGTGAGTCTACTAGCTCCTACGAGCAGTACTTC.

The V and J genes are TRBV6-1 and TRBJ1-5, with D uncertain. Germline lookup yields CDR1 MNHNS and CDR2 SASEGT. The CDR3 totals 15 residues. Trimming removed 10 bases from V and 0 bases from J, with 16 bases in between. Here the CDR3 reads CATDKKGYSNQPQHF. The CDR3 DNA reads TGTGCCACCGACAAAAAAGGATATAGCAATCAGCCCCAGCATTTT.

The V gene is TRBV28, the J gene TRBJ2-3; a possible D gene is TRBD2 (6 bases). CDR1 is MDHEN, CDR2 SYDVKM, per germline. CDR3 size: 15 residues. V lost 3 bases and J lost 3, with 13 bases in between. In DNA form, the CDR3 reads TGTGCCAGCAGTTTTGGGACGGGAGTAACAGATACGCAGTATTTT. It codes for CASSFGTGVTDTQYF.

The J gene is TRBJ2-3, the V gene TRBV6-2 or TRBV6-3; the D gene is possibly TRBD1 (6 bases). Germline V gene data show CDR1 as MNHEY and CDR2 as SVGEGT. V was pared by 0 bases and J by 3 bases, with 16 bases between. The CDR3 loop spans 17 amino acids. The CDR3 loop is CASSYSMDSAGTDTQYF. CDR3 DNA: TGTGCCAGCAGTTACTCGATGGACAGCGCAGGGACAGATACGCAGTATTTT.

This clone was counted only a few times. The V gene is TRBV11-3, the J gene TRBJ1-1; 7 bases are a match to TRBD1. The trim removed 3 bases at V and 7 bases at J, leaving 20 bases unmatched. CDR1 and CDR2 (germline): SGHNT, YENEEA. The CDR3 runs 18 residues. Here the CDR3 DNA reads TGTGCCAGCAGCTTGAACGCCAGGGGGGCGATGGCGAGAGGTGAAGCTTTCTTT. Encoded protein: CASSLNARGAMARGEAFF. The complete variable domain, with remaining parts taken from reference TRBV11-3 and TRBJ1-1, reads EAGVVQSPRYKIIEKKQPVAFWCNPISGHNTLYWYLQNLGQGPELLIRYENEEAVDDSQLPKDRFSAERLKGVDSTLKIQPAELGDSAVYLCASSLNARGAMARGEAFFGQGTRLTVV.

The chain has TRBV6-2 or TRBV6-3 and TRBJ1-1; perhaps TRBD1 as D (6 bases). Trimming stripped 0 bases from V and 6 bases from J, with 14 bases between. The CDR3 is 15 amino acids. Germline assignment: CDR1 MNHEY and CDR2 SVGEGT. This CDR3 reads CASSYSSRGLSEAFF. CDR3 sequence (DNA): TGTGCCAGCAGTTACTCAAGCAGGGGTTTATCTGAAGCTTTCTTT.

The chain uses TRBV6-1 and TRBJ1-5, with TRBD1 as a possible D gene (6 bases). CDR1 is MNHNS, CDR2 SASEGT, per germline. This CDR3 contains 13 residues. V was cut by 6 bases and J by 6 bases, with 12 bases left in between. The CDR3 DNA is TGTGCCAGCAGCCAGACAGGCCGTCAGCCCCAGCATTTT. Protein sequence: CASSQTGRQPQHF.

This clone was counted many times. It may be a read error: a sequence one base away is much more abundant. Other DNA sequences in the same sample also yield this CDR3. This chain links TRBV5-6 with TRBJ2-2; a possible D gene is TRBD2 (6 bases). The CDR3 totals 15 residues. The V gene's germline CDR1 is SGHDT and CDR2 YYEEEE. Here the CDR3 reads CASSFGGTNTGELFF. CDR3 nucleotides: TGTGCCAGCAGCTTCGGCGGGACGAACACCGGGGAGCTGTTCTTT.

Notes on this clone: Mismatch with germline at one junction end may stem from a read error. The chain recombines TRBV11-2 with TRBJ1-2, with D perhaps TRBD1 (5 bases). This CDR3 region has 14 residues. The germline V gene encodes CDR1 SGHAT and CDR2 FQNNGV. The DNA for the CDR3 is TGTGCCAGCAGCTTAGCCCGGACAAATTATGGCCACACCTTC. Its translation is CASSLARTNYGHTF. Combining the CDR3 with reference TRBV11-2 and TRBJ1-2 gives the whole variable domain EAGVAQSPRYKIIEKRQSVAFWCNPISGHATLYWYQQILGQGPKLLIQFQNNGVVDDSQLPKDRFSAERLKGVDSTLKIQPAKLEDSAVYLCASSLARTNYGHTFGSGTRLTVV.

The chain links TRBV6-5 to TRBJ2-1; possibly TRBD2 for D (6 bases). The CDR3 has 16 amino acids. The V end lost 0 bases, the J end lost 10 bases, and 19 bases lay between the germline ends. CDR1 and CDR2 (germline): MNHEY, SVGAGI. CDR3 DNA sequence: TGTGCCAGCAGTTACTCGGGTCCCGACGGGGGTGGCGAGCAGTTCTTC. Residues: CASSYSGPDGGGEQFF.

The chain is built from TRBV4-2 and TRBJ2-7; no reliable D call. Germline CDR1 is LGHNA and CDR2 is YNFKEQ. The CDR3 length is 15 residues. The V and J ends lost 0 bases and 2 bases respectively, with 11 bases between them. The CDR3 here is CASSQDQDTAYEQYF. CDR3 nucleotide sequence: TGTGCCAGCAGCCAAGATCAGGATACCGCCTACGAGCAGTACTTC.

This clone was observed once. The gene calls are TRBV7-8 and TRBJ2-7; D could derive from TRBD1 or TRBD2 (5 bases each). CDR3 length equals 14 residues. V was trimmed by 5 bases and J by 3 bases, leaving 14 bases between them. Germline CDR1 SGHVS, CDR2 FQNEAQ. The CDR3 sequence: CASSPTGRLYEQYF. CDR3 in DNA: TGTGCCAGCAGCCCCACGGGACGGCTCTACGAGCAGTACTTC.

A note on this clone: This is likely a read error, given that the CDR3 carries no conserved phenylalanine or tryptophan at its end. V usage is TRBV7-2 and J usage is TRBJ2-5; 8 bases agree with TRBD2. This CDR3 has 15 amino acids. From germline, CDR1 is SGHTA and CDR2 FQGNSA. J gave up 2 bases and V 0 bases, and 2 bases lay outside the gene matches. The CDR3 reads CASSLAPSGQETQYL. In DNA, the CDR3 is TGTGCCAGCAGCTTAGCCCCTAGCGGGCAAGAGACCCAGTACCTC.

V usage is TRBV27 and J usage is TRBJ2-7, with D unresolved. Per germline, CDR1 MNHEY and CDR2 SMNVEV (reference sequence). The CDR3 is 12 residues long. V was shortened by 4 bases and J by 2 bases, with 6 bases between the two germline ends. The CDR3 region has the DNA TGTGCCAGCAGTTCTCCCACCTACGAGCAGTACTTC. Amino acid sequence: CASSSPTYEQYF.

By share, this clone ranks as medium-sized. The rearrangement links TRBV9 to TRBJ1-4; D uncertain. The CDR3 sequence is 14 residues long. Trimming shortened V by 0 bases and J by 8 bases, and 11 bases separated the two germline ends. CDR1 is SGDLS, CDR2 YYNGEE, per germline. CDR3 in DNA: TGTGCCAGCAGCGTAGGGCATAATGGGGAAAAACTGTTTTTT. It codes for CASSVGHNGEKLFF.

This clone was seen only a few times. The chain uses TRBV7-6 and TRBJ2-1; the D gene is possibly TRBD2 (6 bases). The CDR3 contains 16 residues. V lost 1 base, J lost 0 bases, and 10 bases lay in between. Germline-derived CDR1 and CDR2 are SGHVS and FNYEAQ. The CDR3 region is CASSLVWEASYNEQFF. CDR3 DNA sequence: TGTGCCAGCAGCTTAGTTTGGGAGGCCTCCTACAATGAGCAGTTCTTC.